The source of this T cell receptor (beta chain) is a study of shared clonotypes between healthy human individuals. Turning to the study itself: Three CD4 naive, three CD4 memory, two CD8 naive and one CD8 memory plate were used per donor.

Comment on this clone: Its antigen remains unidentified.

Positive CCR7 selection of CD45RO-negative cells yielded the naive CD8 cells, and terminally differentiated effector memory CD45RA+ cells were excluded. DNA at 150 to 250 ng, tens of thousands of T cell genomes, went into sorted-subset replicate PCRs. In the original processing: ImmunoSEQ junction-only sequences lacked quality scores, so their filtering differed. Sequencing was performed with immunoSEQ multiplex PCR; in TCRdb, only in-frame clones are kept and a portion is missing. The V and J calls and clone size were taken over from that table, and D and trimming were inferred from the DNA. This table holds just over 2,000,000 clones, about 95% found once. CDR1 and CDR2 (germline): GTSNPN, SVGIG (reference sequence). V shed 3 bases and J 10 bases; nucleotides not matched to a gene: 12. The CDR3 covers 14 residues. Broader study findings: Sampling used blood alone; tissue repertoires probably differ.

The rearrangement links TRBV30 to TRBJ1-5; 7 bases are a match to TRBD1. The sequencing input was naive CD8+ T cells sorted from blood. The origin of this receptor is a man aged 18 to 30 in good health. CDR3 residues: CAWSDGQVEYPQHF. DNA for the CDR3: TGTGCCTGGAGCGACGGACAGGTTGAATACCCCCAGCATTTT. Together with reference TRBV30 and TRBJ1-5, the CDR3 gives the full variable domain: SQTIHQWPATLVQPVGSPLSLECTVEGTSNPNLYWYRQAAGRGLQLLFYSVGIGQISSEVPQNLSASRPQDRQFILSSKKLLLSDSGFYLCAWSDGQVEYPQHFGDGTRLSIL.